Presented here are 21 T cell receptor beta chains from one specimen sequenced in a study of T cells expressing NK-cell markers. TCRdb reanalyzed the 5' RACE reads and collapses them to one entry per CDR3 protein, without DNA. The sample's table shows fewer than 300,000 distinct CDR3 sequences. Sequenced material: blood T cells: a sorted CD56 or NKG2C T cell subset, CD4+ or CD8+ T cells, or bulk PBMC T cells (not recorded which). Receptors originate from a woman aged 18-70 years in good health.

The rearrangement uses TRBV3-1 and TRBJ2-3. The CDR3 length is 14 residues. Germline V gene sequence: CDR1 LGHDT, CDR2 YNNKEL (reference sequence). The CDR3 sequence: CASSGGPSTDTQYF.

J is TRBJ2-5 and V is TRBV4-2; the TCRdb call, TRBD2, lacks DNA for checking. Germline V lookup: CDR1 LGHNA, CDR2 YNFKEQ. This CDR3 region has 15 residues. The chain's CDR3 is CASSQDWSLGETQYF.

This rearrangement joins TRBV7-2 to TRBJ2-3; TCRdb picks TRBD2, but there is no DNA to check that call. This CDR3 is built from 16 residues. Germline assignment: CDR1 SGHTA and CDR2 FQGNSA. The CDR3: CASSLGASGNTDTQYF.

The rearrangement uses TRBV4-2 and TRBJ2-2; TCRdb gives TRBD2 as the D gene, but with no DNA this cannot be confirmed. This CDR3 comprises 15 residues. The germline gives CDR1 LGHNA, CDR2 YNFKEQ. The CDR3 spells CASSQEGGSAGELFF.

This sequence joins TRBV5-1 and TRBJ2-3. CDR3 size: 13 residues. Looked up from germline, CDR1 is SGHRS and CDR2 is YFSETQ. The CDR3 spells CASHFDGTDTQYF.

This sequence joins TRBV11-2 and TRBJ2-7; TCRdb gives TRBD1 as the D gene, but with no DNA this cannot be confirmed. Germline V lookup: CDR1 SGHAT, CDR2 FQNNGV. The CDR3 contains 15 residues. The CDR3 here is CASSREGQNSYEQYF.

The chain uses TRBV7-8 and TRBJ2-7; TCRdb's D gene call, TRBD2, goes unchecked for lack of DNA. CDR1 SGHVS and CDR2 FQNEAQ come from the germline V gene. The CDR3 covers 16 residues. The CDR3 protein is CASSLVLSGIGWEQYF.

The gene calls are TRBV20-1 and TRBJ2-2; TCRdb's assignment of TRBD1 cannot be checked, as there is no DNA. The length of the CDR3 is 13 residues. CDR1 is DFQATT, CDR2 SNEGSKA, per germline (reference sequence). The chain's CDR3 is CSAGTGRTGELFF.

This chain links TRBV20-1 with TRBJ2-3; TCRdb calls TRBD1, which cannot be checked without DNA. CDR1 is DFQATT and CDR2 is SNEGSKA in the germline V gene (reference sequence). The CDR3 is 15 amino acids. CDR3 sequence: CSAVQRGGGTDTQYF.

The chain uses TRBV6-5 and TRBJ2-1; no DNA is available, so the TRBD2 call from TCRdb remains unchecked. This CDR3 has 17 amino acids. Looked up from germline, CDR1 is MNHEY and CDR2 is SVGAGI. The CDR3 here is CASSYLGGGNLLNEQFF.

The chain recombines TRBV7-2 with TRBJ2-3; checking the TCRdb D call of TRBD1 is not possible without DNA. CDR1 and CDR2 (germline): SGHTA, FQGNSA. CDR3 length: 17 amino acids. CDR3 residues: CASSPPPGTRFTDTQYF.

This chain joins TRBV5-1 and TRBJ1-4; the D call from TCRdb, TRBD1, cannot be confirmed without DNA. The length of the CDR3 is 14 residues. Per the germline V gene, CDR1 is SGHRS and CDR2 is YFSETQ. CDR3: CASSPGQGPEKLFF.

This rearrangement joins TRBV7-9 to TRBJ1-1; as DNA is missing, the TRBD1 call by TCRdb cannot be tested. Per the germline V gene, CDR1 is SEHNR and CDR2 is FQNEAQ (reference sequence). The CDR3 totals 15 residues. Here the CDR3 reads CASSNRGQANTEAFF.

The chain recombines TRBV14 with TRBJ1-1; TCRdb's D gene call, TRBD1, goes unchecked for lack of DNA. Germline loops: CDR1 SGHDN, CDR2 FVKESK. This CDR3 has 15 residues. The CDR3 loop is CASSQPGHIFTEAFF.

The chain has TRBV7-8 and TRBJ1-5; TCRdb designates TRBD1, a call that cannot be tested without DNA. This CDR3 has 15 residues. Germline V lookup: CDR1 SGHVS, CDR2 FQNEAQ. This CDR3 reads CASSLIGGNNQPQHF.

The CDR3 is CASSPKSGTGTKANTGELFF. V and J are TRBV18 and TRBJ2-2; TCRdb proposes TRBD1, but this gene call is untestable without DNA. The CDR3 runs to 20 residues. Per germline, CDR1 KGHSH and CDR2 LQKENI.

The J gene is TRBJ2-1, the V gene TRBV5-5; the TCRdb D gene call, TRBD2, has no DNA to confirm it. CDR3 length equals 17 residues. Germline values: CDR1 SGHKS, CDR2 YYEKEE (reference sequence). CDR3 protein: CASSPRLAGTLYNEQFF.

The rearrangement joins TRBV11-2 to TRBJ1-1. The CDR3 is 15 amino acids. Looked up from germline, CDR1 is SGHAT and CDR2 is FQNNGV. The CDR3 region is CASSLVGDSWTEAFF.

The V gene is TRBV18, the J gene TRBJ1-1; without DNA, the TCRdb call of TRBD1 cannot be checked. This CDR3 is built from 15 residues. In germline, CDR1 is KGHSH, CDR2 LQKENI. CDR3 protein: CASSLTGTGDTEAFF.

The V gene is TRBV29-1, the J gene TRBJ2-3; TCRdb outputs TRBD2, but without DNA this stays unchecked. The CDR3 totals 13 residues. Germline CDR1 and CDR2: SQVTM and ANQGSEA. The CDR3 loop is CSVAAGVPDTQYF.

The chain links TRBV6-1 to TRBJ2-2; the D call from TCRdb, TRBD1, cannot be confirmed without DNA. Germline assignment: CDR1 MNHNS and CDR2 SASEGT. CDR3 length equals 13 residues. The CDR3 spells CASRTGGVGELFF.